A single sample is the source of the 23 T cell receptor beta chains below, sequenced in a study of identical twins. TCRdb fed the 5' RACE reads into MiXCR, producing one record per CDR3 protein. This table holds around 670,000 distinct CDR3 sequences, 5.5% to 6.5% found once. The sequenced sample consisted of naive T cells sorted from blood. Every receptor here comes from a man between 18 and 29 years old in good health.

There are many counts of this clonotype. The chain employs TRBV12-3 or TRBV12-4 and TRBJ2-6; D possibly corresponds to TRBD2 (5 bases). V was trimmed by 3 bases and J by 7 bases, leaving 13 bases between them. The CDR3 length is 15 residues. The CDR3 protein is CASSFAWERANVLTF. In DNA form, the CDR3 reads TGTGCCAGCAGTTTTGCGTGGGAGAGAGCCAACGTCCTGACTTTC.

In its sample, this clonotype was seen many times. The V gene is TRBV12-3 or TRBV12-4, the J gene TRBJ2-5; 11 bases fit TRBD2. Germline trimming cut 6 bases from V and 3 bases from J; bases unmatched to any gene: 6. The CDR3 spans 15 residues. The CDR3 DNA reads TGTGCCAGCAGGCACCAGACTAGCGGGGAAGAGACCCAGTACTTC. It yields the protein CASRHQTSGEETQYF.

This clonotype was seen many times. The chain links TRBV20-1 to TRBJ2-1, with 11 nucleotides matching TRBD2. V was pared by 5 bases and J by 7 bases, with 7 bases of the junction left unmatched. The CDR3 sequence is 14 residues long. The V gene's germline CDR1 is DFQATT and CDR2 SNEGSKA (reference sequence). The CDR3 region is CSAFTSGSRNEQFF. The CDR3 DNA is TGCAGTGCTTTTACTAGCGGGAGCAGGAATGAGCAGTTCTTC.

There are a few counts of this clonotype. This chain joins TRBV12-3 or TRBV12-4 and TRBJ1-5; a possible D gene is TRBD1 (5 bases). Trimming shortened V by 3 bases and J by 7 bases, and 16 bases separated the two germline ends. The CDR3 sequence is 15 residues long. CDR3 loop: CASSFQGNEDQPQHF. As DNA, the CDR3 is TGTGCCAGCAGTTTCCAGGGAAATGAGGACCAGCCCCAGCATTTT.

This chain joins TRBV7-9 and TRBJ2-3, with D possibly being TRBD1 (8 bases). Trimming pared 2 bases from V and 2 bases from J, leaving 14 bases between. Germline CDR1 reads SEHNR; CDR2 reads FQNEAQ (reference sequence). This CDR3 has 16 amino acids. CDR3 loop: CASSLLQGGDTDTQYF. In nucleotides, the CDR3 is TGTGCCAGCAGCTTATTACAGGGGGGGGACACAGATACGCAGTATTTT.

This clonotype came up many times. The V call is TRBV27, the J call TRBJ2-1; 11 nucleotides match TRBD2. Germline lookup yields CDR1 MNHEY and CDR2 SMNVEV (reference sequence). The CDR3 extends over 16 amino acids. V gave up 6 bases and J gave up 8 bases; unmatched junction bases: 12. DNA for the CDR3: TGTGCCAGCAGACTGGGTGTCCTAGCGGGGGGCGATGAGCAGTTCTTC. Protein product: CASRLGVLAGGDEQFF.

This chain connects TRBV20-1 to TRBJ2-3; TRBD1 agrees at 7 bases. CDR1 is DFQATT, CDR2 SNEGSKA, per germline (reference sequence). Losses at the gene ends were 0 bases for V and 6 bases for J; bases not matched to a gene: 6. The length of the CDR3 is 14 residues. The CDR3 here is CSARDPGTEDTQYF. CDR3 in DNA: TGCAGTGCTAGAGATCCAGGGACAGAGGATACGCAGTATTTT.

This clonotype occurred many times. The chain carries TRBV6-2 or TRBV6-3 and TRBJ2-1; 7 bases line up with TRBD1. The CDR3 contains 15 residues. After removal of 6 bases from V and 4 bases from J, the junction contained 9 bases not matched to a gene. Germline V CDR1 and CDR2: MNHEY, SVGEGT. In DNA, the CDR3 is TGTGCCAGCAGCACACCGGGACAGAGATACAATGAGCAGTTCTTC. Amino acid sequence: CASSTPGQRYNEQFF.

Note on this clonotype: A read error is likely, as this CDR3 ends without the conserved phenylalanine or tryptophan. The V call is TRBV6-2 or TRBV6-3, the J call TRBJ1-5; a weak D match, TRBD1 (6 bases). The V and J ends lost 5 bases and 0 bases respectively, with 8 bases between them. Per the germline V gene, CDR1 is MNHEY and CDR2 is SVGEGT. The CDR3 contains 14 residues. The CDR3, as DNA: TGTGCCAGCAGTGGACAGTATAGCAATCAGCCCCAGCATGTT. Translated, it gives CASSGQYSNQPQHV.

This clonotype occurred once. The chain carries TRBV11-1 and TRBJ2-3, with D possibly TRBD2 on 5 matching bases. This CDR3 is built from 19 residues. V lost 5 bases, J lost 2 bases, and 26 bases lay in between. Per germline, CDR1 SGHAT and CDR2 FQDESV (reference sequence). CDR3 DNA sequence: TGTGCCAGCAGCCAGCTTAGATCTTCCGGGAATGCCCCCACAGATACGCAGTATTTT. Translation: CASSQLRSSGNAPTDTQYF. The entire variable domain, with the rest obtained from reference TRBV11-1 and TRBJ2-3, is as follows: EAEVAQSPRYKITEKSQAVAFWCDPISGHATLYWYRQILGQGPELLVQFQDESVVDDSQLPKDRFSAERLKGVDSTLKIQPAELGDSAMYLCASSQLRSSGNAPTDTQYFGPGTRLTVL.

This clonotype was counted many times. This sequence joins TRBV29-1 and TRBJ1-1, with D possibly being TRBD1 (6 bases). CDR1 is SQVTM and CDR2 is ANQGSEA in the germline V gene. The CDR3 is 13 residues long. V gave up 2 bases and J gave up 5 bases, with 12 bases separating them. Here the CDR3 reads CSVESLRGTEAFF. CDR3 nucleotide sequence: TGCAGCGTTGAATCGTTAAGGGGGACTGAAGCTTTCTTT. The variable domain in full, with the rest retrieved from reference TRBV29-1 and TRBJ1-1, is SAVISQKPSRDICQRGTSLTIQCQVDSQVTMMFWYRQQPGQSLTLIATANQGSEATYESGFVIDKFPISRPNLTFSTLTVSNMSPEDSSIYLCSVESLRGTEAFFGQGTRLTVV.

This clonotype appeared a few times. The genes are TRBV7-9 and TRBJ2-1; no clear D gene. CDR3 length equals 12 residues. Trimming pared 5 bases from V and 4 bases from J, leaving 6 bases between. Germline V CDR1 and CDR2: SEHNR, FQNEAQ (reference sequence). As DNA, the CDR3 is TGTGCCAGCAGCGCACTATACAATGAGCAGTTCTTC. Translating gives CASSALYNEQFF.

Ten or more counts support this clonotype. As DNA, the CDR3 is TGTGCCAGCAGCCCAGGGACTAGCCGAGGGGAGCTGTTTTTT. Translating gives CASSPGTSRGELFF. The V call is TRBV7-2, the J call TRBJ2-2, with 9 bases identical to TRBD2. The germline V gene encodes CDR1 SGHTA and CDR2 FQGNSA. This CDR3 has 14 amino acids. The J segment lost 8 bases and the V segment lost 5 bases, leaving 6 bases of the junction unmatched.

The table lists this clonotype with many counts. The chain uses TRBV9 and TRBJ1-2, with no clear D. Germline values: CDR1 SGDLS, CDR2 YYNGEE. The CDR3 spans 15 residues. Trimming left V 0 bases short and J 1 base short, with 10 bases between. Here the CDR3 reads CASSVGTSVNYGYTF. CDR3 sequence (DNA): TGTGCCAGCAGCGTAGGAACATCCGTTAACTATGGCTACACCTTC.

CDR3 coding DNA: TGTGCCAGCAGGGTCAACTGGGACACTGAAGCTTTCTTT. Translation gives CASRVNWDTEAFF. This chain connects TRBV7-6 to TRBJ1-1, with unresolved D. This CDR3 has 13 residues. In germline, CDR1 is SGHVS, CDR2 FNYEAQ. V was cut by 6 bases and J by 3 bases, with 11 bases left in between.

This clonotype came up many times. The chain recombines TRBV20-1 with TRBJ2-7; D might be TRBD1 (5 bases). Germline V CDR1 and CDR2: DFQATT, SNEGSKA (reference sequence). With 4 bases removed from V and 3 bases from J, the gap between germline ends came to 10 bases. CDR3 length: 12 amino acids. The CDR3 loop is CSAKSRVYEQYF. DNA for the CDR3: TGCAGTGCTAAAAGCAGGGTCTACGAGCAGTACTTC.

CDR3 coding DNA: TGCGCCAGCAGCCAAGATGGTAGTAACGAGCAGTACTTC. Translation gives CASSQDGSNEQYF. The chain employs TRBV4-1 and TRBJ2-7; D uncertain. The CDR3 sequence is 13 residues long. CDR1 and CDR2 (germline): MGHRA, YSYEKL. Trimming took 0 bases from V and 5 from J, leaving 8 bases between them.

This clonotype came up many times. The chain is built from TRBV7-9 and TRBJ2-7; unclear D gene. The CDR3 has 14 residues. Germline CDR1 and CDR2: SEHNR and FQNEAQ (reference sequence). V lost 2 bases to trimming and J lost 1 base, with 9 bases between them. The CDR3 DNA follows: TGTGCCAGCAGCTTAATTGAGAGGTCCTACGAGCAGTACTTC. Protein sequence: CASSLIERSYEQYF.

This clonotype was detected many times. The CDR3 nucleotides read TGCAGCGTTGCGAATAGAAGTAATGAGCAGTTCTTC. Translating it yields CSVANRSNEQFF. V gene TRBV29-1 combines with J gene TRBJ2-1, with D unclear. Germline CDR1 is SQVTM and CDR2 is ANQGSEA. CDR3 length equals 12 residues. V lost 4 bases to trimming and J lost 7 bases, with 11 bases between them.

This clonotype was seen only a few times. The rearrangement uses TRBV30 and TRBJ2-4; 7 bases are shared with TRBD2. Germline lookup yields CDR1 GTSNPN and CDR2 SVGIG (reference sequence). Trimming removed 8 bases from V and 3 bases from J; junction bases left unmatched: 1. The CDR3 sequence is 11 residues long. The DNA for the CDR3 is TGTGCCGGGGGGGGCAAAAACATTCAGTACTTC. It translates to CAGGGKNIQYF.

CDR3 in DNA: TGTGCCAGCAGCCCGGGACCTTCCCAGGGGAATGAGCAGTTCTTC. Its protein product is CASSPGPSQGNEQFF. J is TRBJ2-1 and V is TRBV5-5, with D possibly being TRBD1 (6 bases). With 4 bases removed from V and 7 bases from J, the gap between germline ends came to 18 bases. The CDR3 totals 15 residues. In germline, CDR1 is SGHKS, CDR2 YYEKEE (reference sequence).

The V gene is TRBV15, the J gene TRBJ2-2; possibly TRBD1 for D (6 bases). V lost 4 bases, J lost 0 bases, and 18 bases lay in between. Germline assignment: CDR1 LNHNV and CDR2 YYDKDF (reference sequence). The CDR3 sequence is 18 residues long. In DNA, the CDR3 is TGTGCCACCAGCAATAAGGGGGTGATAACCTCGAACACCGGGGAGCTGTTTTTT. Residues: CATSNKGVITSNTGELFF.

The rearrangement joins TRBV7-9 to TRBJ2-7; TRBD1 matches at 9 bases. This CDR3 spans 15 amino acids. Germline V lookup: CDR1 SEHNR, CDR2 FQNEAQ (reference sequence). With V trimmed by 5 bases and J by 2 bases, 7 bases remained unmatched. The CDR3 spells CASSHRDRDPYEQYF. In nucleotides, the CDR3 is TGTGCCAGCAGCCACCGGGACAGGGACCCCTACGAGCAGTACTTC.